Sequencing of this TCR beta chain was carried out in a study of STAT5B mutations in CD4+ large granular lymphocyte leukemia. The CDR3 has 15 residues. Germline V gives CDR1 MDHEN, CDR2 SYDVKM. The ends were cut back, 6 bases at V and 0 bases at J, with 12 bases in the middle. The assay was run at survey level. The table came from immunoSEQ multiplex PCR; TCRdb's copy has only in-frame clones and leaves some out. The sample comprises about 37,000 clones, roughly nine tenths of which are singletons, and roughly 3.3% rests with the top ten. Study-level findings and limits: 8/27 top patient clones versus 2/35 control clones were TRBV06-family. The CD4+ versus CD8+ T-LGLL clonality difference may reflect limited sample size.

Notes on this clone: Its antigen is unidentified.

The receptor was isolated from a human donor in good health. The sequencing sample was made of CD4+ T cells from blood buffy coats. The rearrangement uses TRBV28 and TRBJ1-5, with a tentative D call TRBD1 (6 bases). CDR3: CASSSGHYSNQPQHF. The DNA for the CDR3 is TGTGCCAGCAGCTCGGGACATTATAGCAATCAGCCCCAGCATTTT. The variable domain in full, completed from reference TRBV28 and TRBJ1-5, reads DVKVTQSSRYLVKRTGEKVFLECVQDMDHENMFWYRQDPGLGLRLIYFSYDVKMKEKGDIPEGYSVSREKKERFSLILESASTNQTSMYLCASSSGHYSNQPQHFGDGTRLSIL.